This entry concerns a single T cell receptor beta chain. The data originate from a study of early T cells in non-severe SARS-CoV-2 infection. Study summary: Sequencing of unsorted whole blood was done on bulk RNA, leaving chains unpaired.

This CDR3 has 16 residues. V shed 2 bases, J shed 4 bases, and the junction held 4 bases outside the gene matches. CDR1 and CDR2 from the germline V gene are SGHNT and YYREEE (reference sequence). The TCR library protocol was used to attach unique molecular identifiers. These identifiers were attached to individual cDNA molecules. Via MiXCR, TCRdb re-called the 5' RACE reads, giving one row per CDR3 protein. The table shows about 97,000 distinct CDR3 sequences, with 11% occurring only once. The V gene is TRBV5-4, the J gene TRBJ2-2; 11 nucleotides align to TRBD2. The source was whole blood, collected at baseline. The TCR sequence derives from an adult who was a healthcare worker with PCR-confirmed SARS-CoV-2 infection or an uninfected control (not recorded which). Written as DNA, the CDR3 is TGTGCCAGCAGCTTTAGCGGGAGGGCAACCACCGGGGAGCTGTTTTTT. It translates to CASSFSGRATTGELFF.